Each of the 14 T cell receptor beta chains below was sequenced from the same sample in a study of metastatic and nonmetastatic thyroid tumors. Ahead of thyroid surgery, no patient had received treatment of any kind. TCRdb re-analyzed the PCR reads using MiXCR. The sample has roughly 30,000 clones; around 25% are singletons. The sequencing sample was made of blood. Every receptor here comes from a female donor with papillary thyroid cancer or a benign thyroid nodule (not recorded which). Some clones in this sample may be carry-over from other donors' samples.

This clone was counted at least ten times. The chain employs TRBV24-1 and TRBJ2-4; no firm D call. The CDR3 is made up of 15 amino acids. The germline V and J ends were trimmed by 4 bases and 7 bases, with 16 bases remaining between them. Germline loops: CDR1 KGHDR, CDR2 SFDVKD. The CDR3 sequence: CATSDPSQSGNIQYF. CDR3 nucleotides: TGTGCCACCAGTGACCCCAGTCAATCTGGGAACATTCAGTACTTC.

The chain couples TRBV7-9 to TRBJ2-1; tentative D call: TRBD2 (5 bases). The CDR3 loop spans 12 amino acids. The ends were cut back, 2 bases at V and 12 bases at J, with 11 bases in the middle. CDR1 and CDR2 (germline): SEHNR, FQNEAQ (reference sequence). The CDR3 loop is CASSLFTEGQFF. CDR3 in DNA: TGTGCCAGCAGCTTATTTACCGAGGGGCAGTTCTTC.

In this sample, this clone turned up once. The DNA for the CDR3 is TGTGCCACCAGTGGGACTCTAATGGCAGGGATAACAAATGAGCAGTTCTTC. This translates into CATSGTLMAGITNEQFF. This chain connects TRBV24-1 to TRBJ2-1; D may match TRBD1 or TRBD2 (5 bases each). The CDR3 consists of 17 residues. Germline V gene sequence: CDR1 KGHDR, CDR2 SFDVKD. V lost 5 bases to trimming and J lost 7 bases, with 23 bases between them.

The gene calls are TRBV3-1 and TRBJ1-4; 9 positions match TRBD1. CDR1 and CDR2 from the germline V gene are LGHDT and YNNKEL (reference sequence). The CDR3 totals 16 residues. With 5 bases clipped from V and 8 bases from J, the junction kept 12 bases outside the gene matches. CDR3 nucleotides: TGTGCCAGCAGCGAAGCCACCTGGACAGGGGAAGAAAAACTGTTTTTT. It codes for CASSEATWTGEEKLFF.

This clone was found many times. The chain joins TRBV27 to TRBJ1-5; the D gene is possibly TRBD1 (5 bases). Trimming took 3 bases from V and 5 from J, leaving 17 bases between them. Germline assignment: CDR1 MNHEY and CDR2 SMNVEV (reference sequence). The length of the CDR3 is 16 residues. The CDR3 nucleotides are TGTGCCAGCAGTTTGACGGGGTCGAGGGGATATCAGCCCCAGCATTTT. Its protein is CASSLTGSRGYQPQHF.

The V gene is TRBV30, the J gene TRBJ2-7; no clear D gene. With 3 bases removed from V and 0 bases from J, the gap between germline ends came to 3 bases. Germline lookup yields CDR1 GTSNPN and CDR2 SVGIG (reference sequence). The CDR3 has 11 amino acids. CDR3 nucleotide sequence: TGTGCCTGGAGGAGCTCCTACGAGCAGTACTTC. It is translated as CAWRSSYEQYF.

V gene TRBV7-8 combines with J gene TRBJ2-7; D remains unclear. The length of the CDR3 is 13 residues. V was trimmed by 3 bases and J by 3 bases, leaving 9 bases between them. Germline values: CDR1 SGHVS, CDR2 FQNEAQ. The CDR3 here is CASSFQVDYEQYV. The DNA for the CDR3 is TGTGCCAGCAGCTTTCAGGTCGACTACGAGCAGTACGTC.

At least ten counts were recorded for this clone. A read error may explain this, as a much larger clone is one base away. Lacking the conserved final phenylalanine or tryptophan, this CDR3 likely reflects a read error. The V call is TRBV20-1, the J call TRBJ2-5, with D uncertain. In germline, CDR1 is DFQATT, CDR2 SNEGSKA (reference sequence). V was trimmed by 0 bases and J by 4 bases, leaving 3 bases between them. This CDR3 region has 11 residues. Here the CDR3 DNA reads TGCAGTGCTAGAGAAGGAGAGACCCAGTACTCC. It translates to CSAREGETQYS.

This clone was recorded many times. The J gene is TRBJ1-2, the V gene TRBV27; 11 positions agree with TRBD1. CDR3 length equals 16 residues. Germline CDR1 is MNHEY and CDR2 is SMNVEV (reference sequence). After removal of 2 bases from V and 6 bases from J, the junction contained 8 bases not matched to a gene. The CDR3: CASSLDRTGGADGYTF. CDR3 coding DNA: TGTGCCAGCAGTTTAGACCGGACAGGGGGCGCGGATGGCTACACCTTC.

This clone was detected ten times or more. The chain couples TRBV24-1 to TRBJ1-5; D uncertain. The CDR3 extends over 13 amino acids. V was clipped by 0 bases and J by 3 bases, with 2 bases between them. Germline V lookup: CDR1 KGHDR, CDR2 SFDVKD. CDR3 DNA: TGTGCCACCAGTGATTTGAACAATCAGCCCCAGCATTTT. Its protein product is CATSDLNNQPQHF.

The rearrangement links TRBV19 to TRBJ1-2, with 11 nucleotides matching TRBD1. This CDR3 contains 16 residues. CDR1 and CDR2 from the germline V gene are LNHDA and SQIVND (reference sequence). Trimming cost V 5 bases and J 6 bases; bases outside gene matches: 11. CDR3: CASSAGQGARGNGYTF. The CDR3 DNA sequence: TGTGCCAGTAGTGCCGGACAGGGGGCAAGAGGAAATGGCTACACCTTC.

This clone was seen ten or more times. A much larger clone differs by one base, so this may be a read error. This chain connects TRBV11-2 to TRBJ2-1, with 7 bases aligning to TRBD2. The CDR3 consists of 18 residues. Unmatched junction bases numbered 19, after V lost 3 bases and J lost 8 bases. Germline V gives CDR1 SGHAT, CDR2 FQNNGV. CDR3: CASSLDSLLADPLYEQFF. Written as DNA, the CDR3 is TGTGCCAGCAGCTTGGATTCCCTGCTAGCGGACCCCTTGTATGAGCAGTTCTTC.

This clone came up many times. The rearrangement joins TRBV7-3 to TRBJ2-7, with D possibly TRBD2 on 6 matching bases. Germline V gene lookup returns CDR1 SGHTA and CDR2 FQGTGA. The CDR3 totals 17 residues. Between the trimmed V and J ends, which lost 0 bases and 2 bases, there was a span of 17 bases. The CDR3 region is CASSLTPRGGTPYEQYF. The DNA of the CDR3 is TGTGCCAGCAGCTTAACCCCCAGAGGCGGGACGCCCTACGAGCAGTACTTC.

The V and J genes are TRBV7-8 and TRBJ2-7; TRBD2 matches 8 bases. The CDR3 extends over 15 amino acids. The germline V gene has CDR1 SGHVS and CDR2 FQNEAQ. The V and J ends lost 1 base and 2 bases, in that order; junction bases with no gene match: 4. The CDR3 region is CASSLGSGTTYEQYF. CDR3 sequence (DNA): TGTGCCAGCAGCTTAGGTAGCGGGACCACCTACGAGCAGTACTTC.